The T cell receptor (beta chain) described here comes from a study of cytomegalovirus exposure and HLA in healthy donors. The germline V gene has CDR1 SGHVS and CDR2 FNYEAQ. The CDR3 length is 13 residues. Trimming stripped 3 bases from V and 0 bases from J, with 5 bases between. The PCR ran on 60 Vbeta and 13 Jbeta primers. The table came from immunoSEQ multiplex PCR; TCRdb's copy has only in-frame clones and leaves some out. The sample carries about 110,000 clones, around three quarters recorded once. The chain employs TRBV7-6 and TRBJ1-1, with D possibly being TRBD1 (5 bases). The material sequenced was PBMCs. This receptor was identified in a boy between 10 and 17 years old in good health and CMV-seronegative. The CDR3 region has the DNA TGTGCCAGCAGCTTGACAGTGAACACTGAAGCTTTCTTT. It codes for CASSLTVNTEAFF.